This T cell receptor (beta chain) is from a study of PD-1 blockade in classical Hodgkin lymphoma. Study-level points and caveats: Excluded were patients who started nivolumab under 1 year after ASCT, a group that had lower diversity. Complete responders entered with baseline diversity on par with newly diagnosed patients, the results showed. Newly diagnosed patients reportedly trailed healthy donors in baseline TCR diversity.

Concerning this clone itself: Its antigen is not identified.

The patients all showed relapse after autologous stem cell transplantation, while their brentuximab vedotin exposure varied. Germline lookup yields CDR1 SGHKS and CDR2 YYEKEE (reference sequence). This CDR3 has 14 residues. V gave up 4 bases and J gave up 4 bases, with 14 bases separating them. Clones were sequenced by immunoSEQ multiplex PCR, and TCRdb holds only the in-frame ones, with some missing. Of over 10,000 clones detected, about 80% appear once; the ten largest clones hold more than 20%. The chain employs TRBV5-5 and TRBJ1-2, with D perhaps matching TRBD1 (6 bases). Source: peripheral blood mononuclear cells (PBMCs), taken at baseline. The origin of this receptor is a human donor with classical Hodgkin lymphoma. The CDR3 DNA is TGTGCCAGCAGCGAACGGGGACACCTCTATGGCTACACCTTC. This gives the protein CASSERGHLYGYTF.